These 32 T cell receptor beta chains were sequenced from one sample in a study of T cells in Graves' hyperthyroidism and ophthalmopathy (dated by TCRdb to about 2019). The library was made by multiplex PCR. TCRdb names Illumina HiSeq 2000 as the instrument used. The TCR beta CDR3 regions were amplified from RNA transcripts. The first round of RT-PCR for the TCR CDR3 was performed with the HTBI primer set and the Qiagen OneStep RT-PCR kit. TCRdb applied fastp at Q25 and MiXCR to the public reads, then kept only in-frame beta chains. Each entry is one CDR3 protein sequence, shown with its most common DNA and genes. The sample data list over 150,000 distinct CDR3 sequences, and about 17% of these were observed just once. The ten largest clones take up roughly 32% of the sample. Sample: blood. The receptors were gathered from a woman between 50 and 59 years old with Graves' hyperthyroidism.

The genes are TRBV12-3 or TRBV12-4 and TRBJ1-1; the D is unclear. This CDR3 comprises 14 residues. V was shortened by 5 bases and J by 6 bases, with 16 bases between the two germline ends. For the CDR3, the DNA is TGTGCCAGCAGTCCCTTAGTCGGCGCGGCTGAAGCTTTCTTT. It translates to CASSPLVGAAEAFF.

The table lists this clonotype with many counts. This chain uses TRBV14 with TRBJ2-6, with D perhaps matching TRBD1 or TRBD2 (5 bases each). Trimming removed 6 bases from V and 0 bases from J, with 15 bases in between. CDR3 length: 17 amino acids. Germline V lookup: CDR1 SGHDN, CDR2 FVKESK. The CDR3 protein is CASSGGRPYSGANVLTF. The CDR3 DNA is TGTGCCAGCAGTGGGGGACGACCTTACTCTGGGGCCAACGTCCTGACTTTC.

This clonotype was detected ten times or more. This chain connects TRBV19 to TRBJ1-1; D not resolved. Germline loops: CDR1 LNHDA, CDR2 SQIVND (reference sequence). Trimming stripped 6 bases from V and 4 bases from J, with 12 bases between. The CDR3 extends over 13 amino acids. This CDR3 reads CASREREGTEAFF. CDR3 nucleotide sequence: TGTGCCAGTAGGGAACGGGAAGGCACTGAAGCTTTCTTT. Full variable domain (rest looked up from reference TRBV19 and TRBJ1-1): DGGITQSPKYLFRKEGQNVTLSCEQNLNHDAMYWYRQDPGQGLRLIYYSQIVNDFQKGDIAEGYSVSREKKESFPLTVTSAQKNPTAFYLCASREREGTEAFFGQGTRLTVV.

This clonotype appeared a few times. V usage is TRBV5-8 and J usage is TRBJ2-1; 9 nucleotides align to TRBD1. Germline V CDR1 and CDR2: SGHTS, YDEGEE. V was pared by 2 bases and J by 6 bases, with 12 bases of the junction left unmatched. This CDR3 region has 17 residues. CDR3 protein: CASSFPLGQGTSNEQFF. The CDR3, as DNA: TGTGCCAGCAGCTTCCCCCTCGGACAGGGGACTTCCAATGAGCAGTTCTTC.

This clonotype appeared many times. The chain employs TRBV12-3 or TRBV12-4 and TRBJ2-2, with a possible D match to TRBD2 (6 bases). Trimming took off 5 bases at V and 3 bases at J, with 10 bases between the two ends. The CDR3 has 14 amino acids. In nucleotides, the CDR3 is TGTGCCAGCAGTCGTCCGGGGGACACCGGGGAGCTGTTTTTT. This gives the protein CASSRPGDTGELFF.

The chain combines TRBV7-2 with TRBJ2-1, with TRBD1 matching over 9 bases. Losses at the gene ends were 5 bases for V and 9 bases for J; bases not matched to a gene: 14. CDR1 and CDR2 from the germline V gene are SGHTA and FQGNSA. This CDR3 is 16 amino acids long. CDR3 protein: CASSPIPGTGYSEQFF. CDR3 bases: TGTGCCAGCAGCCCAATTCCCGGGACAGGGTATAGTGAGCAGTTCTTC.

This clonotype came up many times. This sequence joins TRBV5-1 and TRBJ1-2; D uncertain. V was pared by 3 bases and J by 4 bases, with 10 bases between. Germline V gene data show CDR1 as SGHRS and CDR2 as YFSETQ. The CDR3 runs 13 residues. The CDR3 is CASSSRDPYGYTF. The CDR3 DNA reads as TGCGCCAGCAGCTCCCGTGACCCCTATGGCTACACCTTC. Using reference TRBV5-1 and TRBJ1-2 for the parts outside the CDR3, the full variable domain is KAGVTQTPRYLIKTRGQQVTLSCSPISGHRSVSWYQQTPGQGLQFLFEYFSETQRNKGNFPGRFSGRQFSNSRSEMNVSTLELGDSALYLCASSSRDPYGYTFGSGTRLTVV.

The table lists this clonotype with many counts. The rearrangement links TRBV28 to TRBJ1-5; D not resolved. Germline V lookup: CDR1 MDHEN, CDR2 SYDVKM. The CDR3 is 14 residues long. V was cut by 2 bases and J by 6 bases, with 11 bases left in between. CDR3 nucleotide sequence: TGTGCCAGCAGTTTAGGTGTTGGGGTTCAGCCCCAGCATTTT. Protein: CASSLGVGVQPQHF.

There are many counts of this clonotype. The chain employs TRBV19 and TRBJ2-6, with D unresolved. V lost 5 bases, J lost 0 bases, and 11 bases lay in between. The CDR3 is made up of 16 amino acids. Germline V gives CDR1 LNHDA, CDR2 SQIVND (reference sequence). The CDR3 sequence: CASSRPPSSGANVLTF. The CDR3 DNA reads as TGTGCCAGTAGTCGGCCCCCCTCCTCTGGGGCCAACGTCCTGACTTTC.

V gene TRBV19 combines with J gene TRBJ2-2; D may correspond to TRBD1 or TRBD2 (6 bases each). The CDR3 has 14 amino acids. V lost 11 bases and J 3 bases, leaving 16 bases between the germline ends. Germline V gene sequence: CDR1 LNHDA, CDR2 SQIVND (reference sequence). CDR3 loop: CAARSGADTGELFF. The DNA for the CDR3 is TGTGCCGCCCGGTCGGGGGCGGACACCGGGGAGCTGTTTTTT.

This clonotype was found many times. The chain is built from TRBV18 and TRBJ1-2; D not resolved. Germline loops: CDR1 KGHSH, CDR2 LQKENI. V was shortened by 3 bases and J by 5 bases, with 19 bases between the two germline ends. CDR3 length: 16 residues. The CDR3, as DNA: TGTGCCAGCTCACCGCCTGCTGGGCAACCGATTTATGGCTACACCTTC. Its protein product is CASSPPAGQPIYGYTF. Full variable domain (missing parts from reference TRBV18 and TRBJ1-2): NAGVMQNPRHLVRRRGQEARLRCSPMKGHSHVYWYRQLPEEGLKFMVYLQKENIIDESGMPKERFSAEFPKEGPSILRIQQVVRGDSAAYFCASSPPAGQPIYGYTFGSGTRLTVV.

Worth noting for this clonotype: Since a much larger clone is just one base distant, this may be a read error. The chain employs TRBV11-2 and TRBJ1-1, with 7 bases matching TRBD1. This CDR3 region has 14 residues. Germline lookup yields CDR1 SGHAT and CDR2 FQNNGV. The CDR3 loop is CANSLDRGPPGAFF. DNA of the CDR3: TGTGCCAACAGCTTAGATAGGGGGCCTCCGGGAGCTTTCTTT.

The rearrangement joins TRBV29-1 to TRBJ2-2, with unresolved D. This CDR3 has 12 residues. With 3 bases removed from V and 5 bases from J, the gap between germline ends came to 7 bases. Germline CDR1 reads SQVTM; CDR2 reads ANQGSEA. The CDR3 spells CSVEVLTGELFF. In nucleotides, the CDR3 is TGCAGCGTTGAGGTCTTAACCGGGGAGCTGTTTTTT.

This clonotype was counted ten times or more. The chain recombines TRBV12-3 or TRBV12-4 with TRBJ2-5; 7 nucleotides agree with TRBD1. CDR3 length: 15 amino acids. After removal of 6 bases from V and 6 bases from J, the junction contained 13 bases not matched to a gene. The CDR3 region has the DNA TGTGCCAGCAGCCAACTCCGGGACAGCGAGAAGACCCAGTACTTC. Translated: CASSQLRDSEKTQYF.

The chain recombines TRBV11-3 with TRBJ2-5; D gene unclear. This CDR3 region has 15 residues. Trimming stripped 0 bases from V and 5 bases from J, with 13 bases between. Germline CDR1 and CDR2: SGHNT and YENEEA. The CDR3 bases are TGTGCCAGCAGCTTAGATGCCCAGCACCCGGAGACCCAGTACTTC. Protein sequence: CASSLDAQHPETQYF.

In this sample, this clonotype turned up many times. The chain combines TRBV28 with TRBJ1-2; 7 nucleotides line up with TRBD1. Germline CDR1 reads MDHEN; CDR2 reads SYDVKM. V lost 9 bases and J lost 6; bases outside the gene matches: 7. CDR3 length: 12 amino acids. CDR3 in DNA: TGTGCCAGTCAGGGGGTTATTGATGGCTACACCTTC. Protein: CASQGVIDGYTF.

A few counts support this clonotype. V and J are TRBV5-6 and TRBJ2-4; D may be TRBD1 or TRBD2 (6 bases each). This CDR3 is built from 18 residues. V was shortened by 3 bases and J by 0 bases, with 19 bases between the two germline ends. CDR1 and CDR2 (germline): SGHDT, YYEEEE. The DNA of the CDR3 is TGTGCCAGCAGCTCACGAGGGGGGCTCCATTTAGCCAAAAACATTCAGTACTTC. As protein: CASSSRGGLHLAKNIQYF.

The chain combines TRBV9 with TRBJ1-5; 7 nucleotides align to TRBD1. The junction had 5 bases not matched to a gene; V was cut back by 0 bases and J by 5 bases. The length of the CDR3 is 15 residues. Germline V gives CDR1 SGDLS, CDR2 YYNGEE. The CDR3, as DNA: TGTGCCAGCAGCGTAGACTTGAGGGGGCATCAGCCCCAGCATTTT. This encodes CASSVDLRGHQPQHF.

This clonotype was seen at least ten times. This rearrangement joins TRBV11-2 to TRBJ1-4; no definite D call. Looked up from germline, CDR1 is SGHAT and CDR2 is FQNNGV. There are 12 residues in the CDR3. Between the trimmed V and J ends, which lost 0 bases and 8 bases, there was a span of 4 bases. Here the CDR3 reads CASSLDREKLFF. The CDR3 bases are TGTGCCAGCAGCTTAGACAGAGAAAAACTGTTTTTT.

This clonotype was observed many times. This sequence joins TRBV2 and TRBJ2-7; D possibly corresponds to TRBD1 (5 bases). The CDR3 is 11 residues long. V was pared by 7 bases and J by 6 bases, with 10 bases between. The germline CDR1 and CDR2 sequences are SNHLY and FYNNEI. The CDR3 spells CASTSGFEQYF. CDR3 bases: TGTGCCAGCACTTCAGGGTTCGAGCAGTACTTC.

There are a few counts of this clonotype. As the CDR3 is not closed by the conserved phenylalanine or tryptophan, this likely results from a read error. CDR3 in DNA: TGTGCCAGCAGCCGAGGACCGTTGAACACTGAAGCTTTCTCT. Amino acids: CASSRGPLNTEAFS. The chain has TRBV14 and TRBJ1-1, with D unclear. V was cut by 4 bases and J by 0 bases, with 9 bases left in between. CDR1 and CDR2 from the germline V gene are SGHDN and FVKESK. There are 14 residues in the CDR3.

This clonotype was seen more than once but under ten times. The V and J genes are TRBV19 and TRBJ2-7; no definite D call. Germline-derived CDR1 and CDR2 are LNHDA and SQIVND (reference sequence). This CDR3 is 14 amino acids long. Between the trimmed V and J ends, which lost 3 bases and 0 bases, there was a span of 9 bases. The CDR3 nucleotides are TGTGCCAGTAGTATTATGAGTTCCTCCTACGAGCAGTACTTC. Translated, it gives CASSIMSSSYEQYF.

This chain links TRBV12-3 or TRBV12-4 with TRBJ1-1; no firm D call. The CDR3 consists of 16 residues. V dropped 3 bases and J dropped 1 base, with 15 bases sitting between them. For the CDR3, the DNA is TGTGCCAGCAGTTTCTCCTGGACCAGACCGAACACTGAAGCTTTCTTT. It encodes CASSFSWTRPNTEAFF.

This clonotype was counted ten times or more. Germline is not matched at one junction end, which may reflect a read error. The chain employs TRBV7-9 and TRBJ2-3; a possible D gene is TRBD1 (6 bases). CDR1 and CDR2 from the germline V gene are SEHNR and FQNEAQ (reference sequence). There are 14 residues in the CDR3. The chain's CDR3 is CASSLATGPDTQYF. In DNA, the CDR3 is TGTGCCAGCAGCCTAGCTACAGGGCCAGATACGCAGTATTTT.

This clonotype was seen a single time. The gene calls are TRBV5-6 and TRBJ1-4, with TRBD1 identical over 8 bases. Germline V gives CDR1 SGHDT, CDR2 YYEEEE. After removal of 1 base from V and 8 bases from J, the junction contained 7 bases not matched to a gene. The CDR3 covers 15 residues. CDR3 DNA: TGTGCCAGCAGCTTGACCGAGACAGGGGCCGAAAAACTGTTTTTT. It specifies CASSLTETGAEKLFF.

This clonotype was recorded many times. This rearrangement joins TRBV4-1 to TRBJ1-2, with D possibly being TRBD1 (6 bases). The CDR3 has 17 amino acids. V lost 0 bases to trimming and J lost 0 bases, with 14 bases between them. The germline CDR1 and CDR2 sequences are MGHRA and YSYEKL. CDR3 region: CASSQDTGTLANYGYTF. CDR3 coding DNA: TGCGCCAGCAGCCAAGATACAGGGACGTTAGCTAACTATGGCTACACCTTC.

As regards this clonotype: This may come from a read error, since a much larger clone is one base off. The V gene is TRBV11-2, the J gene TRBJ2-7, with 9 bases matching TRBD2. The germline CDR1 and CDR2 sequences are SGHAT and FQNNGV. With V trimmed by 4 bases and J by 2 bases, 9 bases remained unmatched. This CDR3 has 16 residues. CDR3 coding DNA: TGTGCCAGCAGCTCAGGAAGCGGGGGGTATACCTACGAGCAGTACTTC. Translated, it gives CASSSGSGGYTYEQYF. Filled out from reference TRBV11-2 and TRBJ2-7, the complete variable domain reads EAGVAQSPRYKIIEKRQSVAFWCNPISGHATLYWYQQILGQGPKLLIQFQNNGVVDDSQLPKDRFSAERLKGVDSTLKIQPAKLEDSAVYLCASSSGSGGYTYEQYFGPGTRLTVT.

This clonotype was observed many times. This sequence joins TRBV20-1 and TRBJ1-1; D call uncertain. The CDR3 has 14 residues. V lost 6 bases and J lost 4, with 18 bases in between. From germline, CDR1 is DFQATT and CDR2 SNEGSKA (reference sequence). The CDR3 nucleotides are TGCAGTGCCTTTACCCTCGCAGACGGCACTGAAGCTTTCTTT. It translates to CSAFTLADGTEAFF.

This clonotype was seen at least ten times. V gene TRBV20-1 combines with J gene TRBJ1-2; no firm D call. CDR1 and CDR2 (germline): DFQATT, SNEGSKA (reference sequence). The CDR3 has 11 amino acids. Trimming pared 3 bases from V and 7 bases from J, leaving 9 bases between. The CDR3 nucleotides read TGCAGTGCTAGGGGAAAGGGTGGCTACACCTTC. Translation gives CSARGKGGYTF.

This clonotype was counted ten times or more. Here the CDR3 DNA reads TGCGCCAGCAGCTTGGGGACAGTCCCCAATCAGCCCCAGCATTTT. As protein: CASSLGTVPNQPQHF. The rearrangement uses TRBV5-1 and TRBJ1-5, with D perhaps TRBD1 (6 bases). Trimming left V 0 bases short and J 3 bases short, with 10 bases between. CDR1 SGHRS and CDR2 YFSETQ come from the germline V gene. This CDR3 region has 15 residues. The full variable domain, with the rest looked up from reference TRBV5-1 and TRBJ1-5, is KAGVTQTPRYLIKTRGQQVTLSCSPISGHRSVSWYQQTPGQGLQFLFEYFSETQRNKGNFPGRFSGRQFSNSRSEMNVSTLELGDSALYLCASSLGTVPNQPQHFGDGTRLSIL.

The CDR3: CASSLEGQVGGYTF. CDR3 bases: TGCGCCAGCAGCTTGGAGGGACAGGTTGGCGGCTACACCTTC. This chain uses TRBV5-1 with TRBJ1-2; 8 bases align to TRBD1. With V trimmed by 0 bases and J by 8 bases, 6 bases remained unmatched. From germline, CDR1 is SGHRS and CDR2 YFSETQ. The CDR3 consists of 14 residues.

This clonotype was observed at least ten times. The genes are TRBV6-1 and TRBJ2-1; possibly TRBD1 or TRBD2 for D (5 bases each). Deletions cut 6 bases from V and 0 bases from J, with 12 bases between. CDR3 length: 15 residues. The germline gives CDR1 MNHNS, CDR2 SASEGT. The CDR3 region has the DNA TGTGCCAGCAGCCCGTCCGGGGCCTCCTACAATGAGCAGTTCTTC. Translation gives CASSPSGASYNEQFF.